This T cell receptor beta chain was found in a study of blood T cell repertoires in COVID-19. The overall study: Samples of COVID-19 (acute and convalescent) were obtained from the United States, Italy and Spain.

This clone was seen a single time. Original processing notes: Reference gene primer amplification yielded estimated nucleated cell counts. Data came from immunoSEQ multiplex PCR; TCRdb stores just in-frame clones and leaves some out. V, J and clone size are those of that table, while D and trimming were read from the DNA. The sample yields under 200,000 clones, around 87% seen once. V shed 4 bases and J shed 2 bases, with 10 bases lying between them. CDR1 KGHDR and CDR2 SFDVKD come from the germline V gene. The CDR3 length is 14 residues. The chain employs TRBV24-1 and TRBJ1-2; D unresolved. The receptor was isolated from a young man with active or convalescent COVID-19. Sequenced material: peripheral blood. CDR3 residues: CATSDRETNYGYTF. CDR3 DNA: TGTGCCACCAGTGACCGGGAAACCAACTATGGCTACACCTTC.